This record covers a single T cell receptor beta chain. The data originate from a study of Graves' ophthalmopathy and Graves' hyperthyroidism. RNA transcripts served as template for amplifying TCR beta CDR3 sequences. In the first round, RT-PCR was carried out with HTBI primers, and a multiplex PCR formed the second round. A single record per CDR3 protein comes from TCRdb applying MiXCR to the multiplex PCR reads. This sample has about 1.1 million distinct CDR3 sequences, with 35% to 40% found just once. The CDR3 has 14 amino acids. After removal of 6 bases from V and 4 bases from J, the junction contained 6 bases not matched to a gene. Per the germline V gene, CDR1 is MNHNY and CDR2 is SVGAGI (reference sequence).

The V call is TRBV6-6, the J call TRBJ1-5, with 7 nucleotides matching TRBD1. Sequenced input: peripheral blood or thyroid tissue (not recorded which). The sequence derives from an adult man with Graves' hyperthyroidism. Here the CDR3 reads CASRPGTDNQPQHF. CDR3 sequence (DNA): TGTGCCAGCAGGCCCGGGACAGATAATCAGCCCCAGCATTTT.